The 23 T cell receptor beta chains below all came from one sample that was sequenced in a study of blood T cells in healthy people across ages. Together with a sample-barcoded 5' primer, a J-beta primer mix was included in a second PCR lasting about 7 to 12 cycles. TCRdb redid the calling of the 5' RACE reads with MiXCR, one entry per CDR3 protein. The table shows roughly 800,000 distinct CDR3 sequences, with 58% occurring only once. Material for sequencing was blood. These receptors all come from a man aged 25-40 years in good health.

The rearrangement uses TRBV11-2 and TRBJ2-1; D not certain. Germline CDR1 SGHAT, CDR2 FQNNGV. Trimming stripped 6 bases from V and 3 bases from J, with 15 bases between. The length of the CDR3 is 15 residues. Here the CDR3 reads CASSSKDPYYNEQFF. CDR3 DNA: TGTGCCAGCAGTTCTAAAGACCCCTACTACAATGAGCAGTTCTTC.

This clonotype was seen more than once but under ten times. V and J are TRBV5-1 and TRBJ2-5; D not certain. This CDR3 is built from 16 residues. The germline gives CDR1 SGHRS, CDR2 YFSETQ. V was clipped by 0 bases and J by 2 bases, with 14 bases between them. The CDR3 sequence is CASSLGVKSEQETQYF. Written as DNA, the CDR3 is TGCGCCAGCAGCTTGGGAGTTAAGTCAGAGCAAGAGACCCAGTACTTC. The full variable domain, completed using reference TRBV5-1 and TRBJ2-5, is KAGVTQTPRYLIKTRGQQVTLSCSPISGHRSVSWYQQTPGQGLQFLFEYFSETQRNKGNFPGRFSGRQFSNSRSEMNVSTLELGDSALYLCASSLGVKSEQETQYFGPGTRLLVL.

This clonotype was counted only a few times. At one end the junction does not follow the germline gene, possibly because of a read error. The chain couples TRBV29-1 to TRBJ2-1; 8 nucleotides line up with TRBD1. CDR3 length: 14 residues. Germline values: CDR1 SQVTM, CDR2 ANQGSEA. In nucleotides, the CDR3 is TGCAGCGCCTCTCCAGGGGGCGGATACAGTGAGCAGTTCTTC. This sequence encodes CSASPGGGYSEQFF.

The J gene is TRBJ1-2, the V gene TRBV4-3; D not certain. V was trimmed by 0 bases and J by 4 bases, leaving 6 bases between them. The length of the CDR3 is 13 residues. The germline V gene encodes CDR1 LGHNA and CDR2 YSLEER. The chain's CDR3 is CASSQDRLYGYTF. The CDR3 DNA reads TGCGCCAGCAGCCAAGACAGACTCTATGGCTACACCTTC.

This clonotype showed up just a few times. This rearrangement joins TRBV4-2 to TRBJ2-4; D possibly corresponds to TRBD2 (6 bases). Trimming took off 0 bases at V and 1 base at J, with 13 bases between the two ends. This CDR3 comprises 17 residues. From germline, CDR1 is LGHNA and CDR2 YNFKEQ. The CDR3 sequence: CASSQDPGSRAKNIQYF. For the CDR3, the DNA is TGTGCCAGCAGCCAAGATCCCGGGAGTAGGGCCAAAAACATTCAGTACTTC.

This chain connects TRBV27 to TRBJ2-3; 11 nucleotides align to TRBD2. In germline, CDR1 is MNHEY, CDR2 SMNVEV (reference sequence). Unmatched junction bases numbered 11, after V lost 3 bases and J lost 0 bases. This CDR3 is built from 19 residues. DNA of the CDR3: TGTGCCAGCAGTTTTGCCGTCGTAGCGGGGGGGCCTAGCACAGATACGCAGTATTTT. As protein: CASSFAVVAGGPSTDTQYF.

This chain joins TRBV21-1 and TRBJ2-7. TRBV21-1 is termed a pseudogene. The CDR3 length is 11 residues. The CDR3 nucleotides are TGTGCCAGCCGAACAGAAAATGAGCAGTACTTC. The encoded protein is CASRTENEQYF.

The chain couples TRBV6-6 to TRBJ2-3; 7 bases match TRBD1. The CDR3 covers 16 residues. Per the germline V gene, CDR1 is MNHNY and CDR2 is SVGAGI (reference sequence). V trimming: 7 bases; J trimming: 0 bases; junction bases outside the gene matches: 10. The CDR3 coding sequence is TGTGCCAGCATTAGAAGGGACAGCTCTAGCACAGATACGCAGTATTTT. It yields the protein CASIRRDSSSTDTQYF.

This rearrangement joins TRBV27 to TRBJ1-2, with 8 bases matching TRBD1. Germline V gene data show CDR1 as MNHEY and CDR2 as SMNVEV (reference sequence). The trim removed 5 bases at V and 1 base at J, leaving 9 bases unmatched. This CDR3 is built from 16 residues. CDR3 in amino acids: CASSPSTGDLNYGYTF. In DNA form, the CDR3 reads TGTGCCAGCAGTCCTTCGACAGGGGACCTTAACTATGGCTACACCTTC.

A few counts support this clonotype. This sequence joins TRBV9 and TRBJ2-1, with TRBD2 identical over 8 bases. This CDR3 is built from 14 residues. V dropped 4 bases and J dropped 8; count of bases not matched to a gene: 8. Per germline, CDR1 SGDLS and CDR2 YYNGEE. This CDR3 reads CASSISGSSDEQFF. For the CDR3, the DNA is TGTGCCAGCAGCATAAGCGGGAGTTCTGATGAGCAGTTCTTC.

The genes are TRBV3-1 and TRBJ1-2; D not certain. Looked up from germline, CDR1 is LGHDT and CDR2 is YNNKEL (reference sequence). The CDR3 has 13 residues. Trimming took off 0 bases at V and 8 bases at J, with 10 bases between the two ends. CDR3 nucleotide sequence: TGTGCCAGCAGCCAAGAAGTGAACAAGGGCTACACCTTC. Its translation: CASSQEVNKGYTF. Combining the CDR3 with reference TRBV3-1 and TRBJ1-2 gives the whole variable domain DTAVSQTPKYLVTQMGNDKSIKCEQNLGHDTMYWYKQDSKKFLKIMFSYNNKELIINETVPNRFSPKSPDKAHLNLHINSLELGDSAVYFCASSQEVNKGYTFGSGTRLTVV.

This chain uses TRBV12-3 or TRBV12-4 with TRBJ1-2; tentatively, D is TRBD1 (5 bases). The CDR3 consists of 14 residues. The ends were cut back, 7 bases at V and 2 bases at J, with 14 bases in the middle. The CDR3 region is CASTDRMTNYGYTF. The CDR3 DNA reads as TGTGCCAGCACCGACAGAATGACGAACTATGGCTACACCTTC.

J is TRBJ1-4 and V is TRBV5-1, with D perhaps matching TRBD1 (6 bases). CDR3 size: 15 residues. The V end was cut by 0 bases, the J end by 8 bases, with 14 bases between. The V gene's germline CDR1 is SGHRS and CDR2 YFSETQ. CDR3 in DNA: TGCGCCAGCAGCTTGGCGGACAGTCCCGGGGAAAAACTGTTTTTT. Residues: CASSLADSPGEKLFF.

Here the CDR3 DNA reads TGTGCCAGCAGTGAGGCCCCCTGGGAGACCCAGTACTTC. The encoded protein is CASSEAPWETQYF. The chain joins TRBV2 to TRBJ2-5; no reliable D call. The V gene lost 3 bases and the J gene lost 5 bases, with 10 bases spanning the gap. CDR1 SNHLY and CDR2 FYNNEI come from the germline V gene. The CDR3 has 13 amino acids.

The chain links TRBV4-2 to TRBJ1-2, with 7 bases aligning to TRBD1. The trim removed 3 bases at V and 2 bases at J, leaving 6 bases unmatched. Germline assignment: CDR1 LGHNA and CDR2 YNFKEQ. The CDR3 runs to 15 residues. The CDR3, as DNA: TGTGCCAGCAGCCAGGCTATCAGGGGGAACTATGGCTACACCTTC. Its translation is CASSQAIRGNYGYTF.

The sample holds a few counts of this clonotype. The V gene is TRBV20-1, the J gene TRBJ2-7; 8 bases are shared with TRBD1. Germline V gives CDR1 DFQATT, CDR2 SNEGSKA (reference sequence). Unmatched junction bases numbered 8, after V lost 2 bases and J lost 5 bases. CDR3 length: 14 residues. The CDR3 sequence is CSARIRDRGHEQYF. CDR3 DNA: TGCAGTGCTAGAATCCGAGACAGGGGTCACGAGCAGTACTTC.

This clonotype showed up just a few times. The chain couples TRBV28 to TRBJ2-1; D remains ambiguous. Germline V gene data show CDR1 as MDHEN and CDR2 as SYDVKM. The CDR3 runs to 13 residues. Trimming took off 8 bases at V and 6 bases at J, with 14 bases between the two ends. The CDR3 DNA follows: TGTGCCAGCTCCCACAGAGGTCCCAATGAGCAGTTCTTC. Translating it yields CASSHRGPNEQFF.

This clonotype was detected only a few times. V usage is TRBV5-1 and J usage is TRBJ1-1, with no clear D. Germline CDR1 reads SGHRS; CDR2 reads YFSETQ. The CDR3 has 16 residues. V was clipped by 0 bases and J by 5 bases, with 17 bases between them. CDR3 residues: CASSLAPSGGGTEAFF. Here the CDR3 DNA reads TGCGCCAGCAGCTTGGCTCCGTCGGGAGGTGGGACTGAAGCTTTCTTT.

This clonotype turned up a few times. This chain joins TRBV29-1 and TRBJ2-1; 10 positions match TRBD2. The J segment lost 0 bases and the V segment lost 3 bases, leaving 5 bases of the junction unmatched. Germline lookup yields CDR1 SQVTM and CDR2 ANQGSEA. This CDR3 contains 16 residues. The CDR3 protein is CSVDIAGGSSYNEQFF. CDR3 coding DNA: TGCAGCGTTGATATAGCGGGAGGCAGCTCCTACAATGAGCAGTTCTTC.

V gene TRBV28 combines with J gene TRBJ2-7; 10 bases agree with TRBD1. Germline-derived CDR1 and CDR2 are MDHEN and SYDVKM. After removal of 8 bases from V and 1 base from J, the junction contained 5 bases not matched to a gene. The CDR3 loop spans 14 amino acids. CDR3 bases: TGTGCCAGCCATGACAGGGGGCTATCCTACGAGCAGTACTTC. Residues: CASHDRGLSYEQYF.

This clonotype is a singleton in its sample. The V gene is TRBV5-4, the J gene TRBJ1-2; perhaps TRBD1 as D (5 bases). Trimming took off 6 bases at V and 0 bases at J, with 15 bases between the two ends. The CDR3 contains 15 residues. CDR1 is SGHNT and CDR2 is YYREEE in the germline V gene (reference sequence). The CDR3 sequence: CASTWGGTTNYGYTF. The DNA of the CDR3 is TGTGCCAGCACCTGGGGAGGGACGACTAACTATGGCTACACCTTC.

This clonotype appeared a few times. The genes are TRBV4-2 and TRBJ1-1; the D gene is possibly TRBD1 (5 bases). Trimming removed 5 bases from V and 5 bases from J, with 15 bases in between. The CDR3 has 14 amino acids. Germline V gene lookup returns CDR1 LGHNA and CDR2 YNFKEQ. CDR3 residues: CASSWVLGRTEAFF. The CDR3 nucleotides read TGTGCCAGCAGCTGGGTTCTGGGGCGGACTGAAGCTTTCTTT.

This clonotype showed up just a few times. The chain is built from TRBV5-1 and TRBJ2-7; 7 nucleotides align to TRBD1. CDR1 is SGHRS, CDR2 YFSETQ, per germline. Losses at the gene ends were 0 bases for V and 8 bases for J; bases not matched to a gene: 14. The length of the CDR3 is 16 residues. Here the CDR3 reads CASSLGARQGGEKQYF. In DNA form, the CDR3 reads TGCGCCAGCAGCTTGGGTGCGAGACAGGGCGGAGAAAAGCAGTACTTC. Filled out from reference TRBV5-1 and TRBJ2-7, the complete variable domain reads KAGVTQTPRYLIKTRGQQVTLSCSPISGHRSVSWYQQTPGQGLQFLFEYFSETQRNKGNFPGRFSGRQFSNSRSEMNVSTLELGDSALYLCASSLGARQGGEKQYFGPGTRLTVT.